This T cell receptor (beta chain) derives from a study of blood T cell repertoires in COVID-19 (dated by TCRdb to the early 2020s). Study-wide context: Samples from collaborators originated in the United States, Italy and Spain and spanned both the acute and convalescent phases of COVID-19. The material from the prospective study consisted of cDNA or gDNA derived from T cells, B-cell-depleted T cells, or PBMCs. Deeply sampled blood TCRbeta repertoires from subjects exposed to, actively infected with, or recovered from COVID-19 were included in the dataset. The repertoires were made available in a free public database intended to serve as a resource for research on the immune response to SARS-CoV-2. The samples were drawn from the first 160 participants of the ongoing ImmuneRACE study and from under 1,500 subjects provided by 6 global collaborators. A de-identified subject ID, COVID-19 status, age in years and sex were almost always included in the sample metadata. Where available, HLA class I and class II types were obtained from metadata supplied by the sample provider rather than from assay-based typing. The full study reports these points: How much clinical and demographic metadata was included differed by source and by participant, and the metadata was provided uncurated.

The germline V gene encodes CDR1 LNHDA and CDR2 SQIVND (reference sequence). The CDR3, cysteine through phenylalanine, is 15 amino acids long. Just CDR3 DNA is preserved here, 45 bases in frame from base 1. V is pruned by 5 bases and J by 4 bases, leaving 3 bases of the junction without a gene match. The collaborating institutions used their own protocols to collect whole blood in K2EDTA tubes. For TCRbeta analysis, collaborators shipped samples in one of three forms: frozen whole blood, isolated PBMCs, or DNA extracted from either of those sample types. The immunoSEQ Assay, a bias-controlled multiplex PCR, was used to amplify TCRbeta CDR3 regions from genomic DNA. In the source study's methods: Nucleated cell counts per sample were estimated from amplification of reference gene primers within the assay. To quantify the absolute abundance of each unique TCRbeta CDR3 rearrangement, sequence reads were collapsed and filtered. For each sample, productive Simpson clonality was calculated as the square root of Simpson's diversity index over productive rearrangements. Entries here come from immuneACCESS through TCRdb and include only in-frame sequences with V and J called. Some clones fail to appear in such tables; in the studies checked, an unresolved V gene covers under half of the shortfall, and the cause of the remainder is unknown. V and J calls and clone size follow that table, whereas D and trimming were derived from the DNA. The sample table holds more than 400,000 clones, of which 70% to 90% were seen once. Together, the top ten hold roughly 3.2% of the sample.

A remark on this clone: Its antigen remains undetermined. It has no much larger one-base neighbor in the sample; base qualities were not kept.

The sequenced sample consisted of peripheral blood. The receptor comes from a human donor in a cohort sampled during active COVID-19. The sequence links TRBV19 to TRBJ2-5; TRBD2 agrees with 14 junctional bases. The nucleotide sequence reads as follows: TGTGCCAGTAGTCCTGGACTAGCGGGAGGAGAGACCCAGTACTTC. Translation gives CASSPGLAGGETQYF.